The next 13 T cell receptor beta chains were all read from a single sample in a study of blood T cell repertoires in COVID-19. Profiling relied on immunoSEQ multiplex PCR, and the TCRdb table lists in-frame clones only, not all of them. The sample records 200,000 to 250,000 clones, around 86% being singletons. Sequencing was carried out using PBMCs or T cells enriched from blood (not recorded which). The receptors were sampled from a woman between 50 and 59 years old who had recovered from COVID-19.

The rearrangement joins TRBV4-2 to TRBJ1-6, with D possibly matching TRBD1 (5 bases). The CDR3 spans 15 residues. V lost 0 bases and J lost 9, with 12 bases in between. Germline V gives CDR1 LGHNA, CDR2 YNFKEQ. The CDR3 region is CASSQDWGGASPLHF. As DNA, the CDR3 is TGTGCCAGCAGCCAAGACTGGGGGGGAGCTTCACCCCTCCACTTT.

V is TRBV6-2 or TRBV6-3 and J is TRBJ1-1; D may be TRBD1 (5 bases). The CDR3 loop spans 13 amino acids. V dropped 5 bases and J dropped 1 base, with 8 bases sitting between them. CDR1 and CDR2 (germline): MNHEY, SVGEGT. This chain's CDR3 is CASSQQGNTEAFF. The CDR3 DNA reads TGTGCCAGCAGTCAGCAGGGGAACACTGAAGCTTTCTTT.

The gene calls are TRBV7-3 and TRBJ2-2; 12 positions match TRBD2. Germline CDR1 and CDR2: SGHTA and FQGTGA. The CDR3 has 19 amino acids. Losses at the gene ends were 4 bases for V and 7 bases for J; bases not matched to a gene: 16. The CDR3 DNA reads TGTGCCAGCAGCTCGCGCGGACTAGCGGGGCCCACTAGGGGCGGGGAGCTGTTTTTT. This encodes CASSSRGLAGPTRGGELFF.

The V gene is TRBV7-2, the J gene TRBJ1-6, with 7 positions matching TRBD1. This CDR3 has 15 residues. CDR1 SGHTA and CDR2 FQGNSA come from the germline V gene. Trimming at V came to 5 bases and at J to 3 bases, leaving 4 bases not matched to a gene. CDR3 loop: CASSANRGYNSPLHF. CDR3 DNA sequence: TGTGCCAGCAGCGCGAACAGGGGCTATAATTCACCCCTCCACTTT.

V is TRBV3-1 (or the pseudogene TRBV3-2) and J is TRBJ2-2, with D tentatively TRBD1 (5 bases). The CDR3 runs to 14 residues. Looked up from germline, CDR1 is LGHDT and CDR2 is YNNKEL (reference sequence). V was shortened by 7 bases and J by 6 bases, with 15 bases between the two germline ends. For the CDR3, the DNA is TGTGCCAGCAAACCGGGCCAGGGCCCCGGGGAGCTGTTTTTT. This gives the protein CASKPGQGPGELFF.

This sequence joins TRBV6-6 and TRBJ1-6; perhaps TRBD1 as D (6 bases). The CDR3 consists of 14 residues. Germline assignment: CDR1 MNHNY and CDR2 SVGAGI (reference sequence). V shed 8 bases and J shed 1 base, with 9 bases lying between them. The CDR3 here is CASGQGSYNSPLHF. The CDR3 nucleotides read TGTGCCAGCGGTCAGGGGTCCTATAATTCACCCCTCCACTTT.

The chain employs TRBV7-2 and TRBJ1-1; TRBD1 aligns across 8 bases. The trim removed 4 bases at V and 6 bases at J, leaving 10 bases unmatched. Germline V lookup: CDR1 SGHTA, CDR2 FQGNSA. CDR3 length equals 15 residues. The CDR3 DNA reads TGTGCCAGCAGCTCAAGACAGGGGTTCGGAGCTGAAGCTTTCTTT. This translates into CASSSRQGFGAEAFF.

The gene calls are TRBV11-3 and TRBJ2-1; D unclear. Germline V CDR1 and CDR2: SGHNT, YENEEA. The CDR3 is 14 amino acids. Between the trimmed V and J ends, which lost 5 bases and 5 bases, there was a span of 13 bases. The CDR3 is CASSTSSANNEQFF. DNA of the CDR3: TGTGCCAGCAGCACCTCCAGTGCCAACAATGAGCAGTTCTTC.

The genes are TRBV9 and TRBJ1-1; 9 positions match TRBD1. Germline V gene sequence: CDR1 SGDLS, CDR2 YYNGEE. The CDR3 contains 13 residues. Losses at the gene ends were 3 bases for V and 5 bases for J; bases not matched to a gene: 2. CDR3 in amino acids: CASSGDRDTEAFF. Here the CDR3 DNA reads TGTGCCAGCAGCGGGGACAGGGATACTGAAGCTTTCTTT.

The chain carries TRBV5-6 and TRBJ1-4; TRBD1 matches at 10 bases. This CDR3 is 14 amino acids long. V was clipped by 2 bases and J by 8 bases; unmatched bases: 3. Looked up from germline, CDR1 is SGHDT and CDR2 is YYEEEE. CDR3 region: CASSFGTGVEKLFF. Here the CDR3 DNA reads TGTGCCAGCAGCTTCGGGACAGGGGTAGAAAAACTGTTTTTT.

The chain is built from TRBV29-1 and TRBJ1-1, with 7 bases aligning to TRBD1. Germline CDR1 and CDR2: SQVTM and ANQGSEA. The V and J ends lost 4 bases and 3 bases, in that order; junction bases with no gene match: 2. The CDR3 length is 12 residues. DNA for the CDR3: TGCAGCGTTGGACAGGGCGACACTGAAGCTTTCTTT. Translating gives CSVGQGDTEAFF.

V gene TRBV2 combines with J gene TRBJ1-4; perhaps TRBD1 as D (6 bases). The V end was cut by 5 bases, the J end by 4 bases, with 14 bases between. The CDR3 totals 15 residues. CDR1 is SNHLY, CDR2 FYNNEI, per germline. CDR3 DNA: TGTGCCAGCAGTCGACGGGACACCCATAATGAAAAACTGTTTTTT. Translation gives CASSRRDTHNEKLFF.

The CDR3 nucleotides read TGTGCCAGCAGCGCGAGAATAGGGGGCTGGAATGAAGCTTTCTTT. Translated, it gives CASSARIGGWNEAFF. This rearrangement joins TRBV9 to TRBJ1-1; 7 bases match TRBD1. V lost 3 bases to trimming and J lost 7 bases; unmatched junction nucleotides: 12. Germline V CDR1 and CDR2: SGDLS, YYNGEE. The CDR3 has 15 residues.